This record looks at one TCR beta chain sequence and its context. The target antigen is unknown. Germline assignment: CDR1 LNHDA and CDR2 SQIVND (reference sequence). The CDR3 sequence is 13 residues long. This entry belongs to a study of T cell responses to AZD1222 COVID-19 vaccine. Study-wide results and caveats: After the peak T cell response, and only then, were repertoires sampled.

Method: immunoSEQ multiplex PCR; TCRdb's copy keeps in-frame clones and lacks some. The sample contains about 150,000 clones, approximately 90% of which appear only once. This sequence was found in an adult in good health. The material sequenced was peripheral blood, taken on day 0 of AZD1222 vaccination. V and J are TRBV19 and TRBJ1-3; no definite D call. The CDR3 DNA reads TGTGCTACCGACCAGAGCTCTGGAAACACCATATATTTT. Translation: CATDQSSGNTIYF.